This T cell receptor beta chain originates from a study of T cell changes during pregnancy in multiple sclerosis. A single count supports this clone. The protocol was immunoSEQ multiplex PCR, while the TCRdb copy is restricted to in-frame clones and leaves out a portion. Among tens of thousands of clones listed, 91% were seen once. This specimen consisted of peripheral blood, obtained in the first trimester of pregnancy. The sequence derives from a female donor with multiple sclerosis, enrolled in a pregnancy study.

CDR3: CASSLRGAGNTIYF. In nucleotides, the CDR3 is TGTGCCAGCAGCTTACGGGGGGCTGGAAACACCATATATTTT. This chain uses TRBV5-4 with TRBJ1-3; D is possibly TRBD1 (5 bases). The germline CDR1 and CDR2 sequences are SGHNT and YYREEE (reference sequence). There are 14 residues in the CDR3. Between the trimmed V and J ends, which lost 2 bases and 2 bases, there was a span of 8 bases.